The entry below gives a single T cell receptor (beta chain) sequence along with its context. Its antigen target is currently unknown. Within one base of it there is no much larger clone, and no base qualities were kept. V is cut back by 2 bases and J by 16 bases, with 8 bases in the junction unmatched. CDR3 length: 13 amino acids, cysteine to phenylalanine. Only the CDR3 portion is preserved as DNA: 39 bases, with reading frame beginning at the first base. Per the germline V gene (reference sequence), MNHEY is the CDR1 and SMNVEV is the CDR2. Samples labelled H were derived from distinct, geographically separated regions of the hepatocellular carcinoma nodule. Early-stage hepatocellular carcinoma was present in all patients, and no therapy was administered to any patient before surgical resection. Sampled areas lacked macroscopic evidence of necrosis or hemorrhage. TCR sequencing (ImmunoSeq) was performed on multiple regions from a couple of patients. Each frozen resection tissue sample was taken at least 1 cm away from every other sample. Genomic DNA was isolated from bulk tissue with the DNeasy blood and tissue kit.

Using the immunoSEQ assay, the TCR beta chain CDR3 regions were sequenced from genomic DNA. Primers annealing to V and J segments amplified rearranged VDJ segments. Per the source publication's procedure: Clonality and richness metrics were computed with the ImmunoSeq Analyzer software. Differentially abundant clones between regions were identified using Fisher's exact test plus a beta-binomial method for added stringency. The table comes from immuneACCESS by way of TCRdb, which keeps in-frame sequences with V and J called. Part of the clones is missing from these tables; in studies checked, under half for an unresolved V gene and the rest for unknown reasons. The V and J calls and clone size come from that table; D and trimming were worked out from the DNA. The sample has 5,000 to 8,000 clones on record, 60% to 75% of them singletons. Of the sample, about 39% is held by the ten largest clones. The sample is drawn from a study of intratumoral heterogeneity in liver cancer. For context, the study as a whole: Across the full roughly 13-patient cohort, most patients were male and a median age of 63 years was recorded. To investigate intratumor heterogeneity, the study integrated RNA-seq, DNA sequencing, TCR-seq and SNP array data drawn from multiple regions of hepatocellular carcinoma specimens. Of the roughly 71 multiregional samples collected from approximately 15 HCC patients in the overall cohort, roughly 51 were tumoral regions and approximately 20 were adjacent nontumoral regions. Beyond this particular receptor, the publication reports: Limitations acknowledged by the authors included a relatively low number of patients and under-sampled representation of tumor-infiltrating lymphocytes. TCR sequencing was reported to confirm the RNA-seq-based estimates of regional differences in tumor-infiltrating lymphocyte burden. In each sequenced patient, significantly more unique T-cell clonal expansions were found in tumor region a than in region b. No significant difference in overall T cell clonality was found between tumor regions within either sequenced patient.

Sequenced material: tumor tissue, taken before any cancer treatment. The source of this sequence is a woman aged 70-85 years with hepatocellular carcinoma. The sequence links TRBV27 to TRBJ2-4, with 10 junctional bases fitting TRBD1. The CDR3 protein: CASSLRGGTGEYF. At the DNA level, the sequence is TGTGCCAGCAGTTTAAGGGGCGGGACAGGGGAATACTTC.